This is a list of T cell receptor beta chains from one sample in a study of blood T cell repertoires in COVID-19. Here immunoSEQ multiplex PCR was the method, and the copy in TCRdb shows in-frame clones only, minus some. The sample holds 200,000 to 250,000 clones, 70% to 90% seen once. Specimen: peripheral blood. All receptors come from a man aged 18 to 30 with active or convalescent COVID-19. The CDR3 runs from the conserved cysteine through the conserved F or W. The D gene is left open where the match is weak. The size entry is marked missing in some rows and otherwise reads once, few, many or a size class.

>.|TRBJ2-4|TRBV3-1/TRBV3-2|TRBD1
CASSRQGGNIQYF
TGTGCCAGCAGCCGACAGGGTGGAAACATTCAGTACTTC
>few|TRBJ1-5|TRBV28|.
CASSLGQGNQPQHF
TGTGCCAGCAGTTTAGGTCAGGGGAATCAGCCCCAGCATTTT
>.|TRBJ1-6|TRBV4-3|.
CASSQKGTPLHF
TGCGCCAGCAGCCAAAAGGGGACACCCCTCCACTTT
>.|TRBJ2-7|TRBV18|TRBD1
CASSPGQGTYEQYF
TGTGCCAGCTCACCGGGACAGGGGACCTACGAGCAGTACTTC
>.|TRBJ1-5|TRBV19|TRBD1
CASSRTGGARGGNQPQHF
TGTGCCAGTAGCCGGACAGGGGGCGCAAGGGGTGGCAATCAGCCCCAGCATTTT
>.|TRBJ2-3|TRBV5-8|TRBD1
CASSTGGGRTDTQYF
TGTGCCAGCAGCACAGGGGGCGGGAGAACAGATACGCAGTATTTT
>.|TRBJ2-3|TRBV3-1/TRBV3-2|TRBD2
CASSQALRLAGRDTQYF
TGTGCCAGCAGCCAAGCCCTGAGGCTAGCGGGAAGAGATACGCAGTATTTT
>.|TRBJ1-2|TRBV6-6|.
CASTRTGLANYGYTF
TGTGCCAGCACCCGAACAGGGTTAGCTAACTATGGCTACACCTTC
>.|TRBJ1-4|TRBV27|.
CASRRTPTTNEKLFF
TGTGCCAGCAGGAGAACGCCGACAACTAATGAAAAACTGTTTTTT
>.|TRBJ2-1|TRBV18|TRBD2
CASSQPGRAGPTLNEQFF
TGTGCCAGCTCCCAACCGGGGAGGGCGGGGCCGACTCTGAATGAGCAGTTCTTC
>.|TRBJ2-7|TRBV5-6|.
CASSLYVDGTGIYEQYF
TGTGCCAGCAGCTTGTATGTAGATGGAACAGGGATCTACGAGCAGTACTTC
>.|TRBJ1-4|TRBV15|TRBD1
CATSRSLGTGGLGEKLFF
TGTGCCACCAGCAGAAGCCTCGGGACAGGGGGATTGGGTGAAAAACTGTTTTTT
>.|TRBJ1-6|TRBV19|.
CASTPRAGGNSPLHF
TGTGCCAGTACCCCGAGGGCCGGAGGTAATTCACCCCTCCACTTT
>.|TRBJ2-7|TRBV10-2|TRBD2
CASKAGVPYEQYF
TGCGCCAGCAAGGCGGGAGTGCCCTACGAGCAGTACTTC
>once|TRBJ2-5|TRBV18|.
CASSPEVVETQYF
TGTGCCAGCTCCCCCGAGGTTGTGGAGACCCAGTACTTC
>.|TRBJ1-6|TRBV30|.
CACTPSRGGYNSPLHF
TGTGCCTGTACCCCCTCGAGAGGGGGCTATAATTCACCCCTCCACTTT
>.|TRBJ2-3|TRBV12-5|.
CASGLATEVSVTDTQYF
TGTGCTAGTGGTTTGGCCACGGAGGTTTCGGTCACAGATACGCAGTATTTT
>.|TRBJ1-6|TRBV2|.
CASSERDSRFVSPLHF
TGTGCCAGCAGTGAGCGGGATAGCCGGTTCGTTTCACCCCTCCACTTT
>.|TRBJ2-1|TRBV7-9|TRBD2
CASSTRTSGRRNEQFF
TGTGCCAGCAGCACCCGGACTAGCGGGAGGAGGAATGAGCAGTTCTTC
>.|TRBJ1-1|TRBV2|TRBD1
CASSVQGIPEAFF
TGTGCCAGCAGTGTACAGGGGATACCTGAAGCTTTCTTT
>.|TRBJ2-2|TRBV4-1|.
CASGRQGYTGELFF
TGCGCCAGCGGGCGGCAGGGTTACACCGGGGAGCTGTTTTTT
>.|TRBJ2-5|TRBV6-5|.
CASRYQGRETQYF
TGTGCCAGCAGGTACCAGGGTCGGGAGACCCAGTACTTC
>few|TRBJ2-5|TRBV30|.
CAWSLRAGEETQYF
TGTGCCTGGAGTCTCCGGGCCGGGGAAGAGACCCAGTACTTC
>once|TRBJ2-1|TRBV2|TRBD2
CASAGGSMNEQFF
TGTGCCAGCGCTGGCGGGAGCATGAATGAGCAGTTCTTC
>.|TRBJ2-5|TRBV13|TRBD2
CASSLMGGETQYF
TGTGCCAGCAGCTTGATGGGGGGGGAGACCCAGTACTTC
>.|TRBJ2-1|TRBV6-5|.
CASSYLGTGRWWQFF
TGTGCCAGCAGTTACCTTGGTACAGGAAGGTGGTGGCAGTTCTTC
>.|TRBJ1-5|TRBV6-6|TRBD1
CASSYSGTDQPQHF
TGTGCCAGCAGTTATTCCGGGACAGATCAGCCCCAGCATTTT
>.|TRBJ2-2|TRBV19|.
CASSIVTGELFF
TGTGCCAGTAGTATAGTAACCGGGGAGCTGTTTTTT
>few|TRBJ1-3|TRBV18|.
CASSPARTANGNTIYF
TGTGCCAGCTCACCCGCAAGGACAGCAAACGGAAACACCATATATTTT
>.|TRBJ2-3|TRBV15|TRBD1
CATSRDAGTGGFTQYF
TGTGCCACCAGCAGAGATGCCGGGACAGGGGGGTTTACGCAGTATTTT
>.|TRBJ1-6|TRBV20-1|TRBD1
CSARDRGRPYNSPLHF
TGCAGTGCTCGTGACAGGGGCCGACCCTATAATTCACCCCTCCACTTT
>many|TRBJ1-5|TRBV29-1|.
CSVRQGSDQPQHF
TGCAGCGTTCGGCAGGGGAGCGATCAGCCCCAGCATTTT
>.|TRBJ2-7|TRBV10-3|.
CAISEGSEQYF
TGTGCCATCAGTGAGGGCAGCGAGCAGTACTTC
>few|TRBJ2-7|TRBV7-8|.
CASSPSYEQYF
TGTGCCAGCAGCCCGTCCTACGAGCAGTACTTC
>.|TRBJ2-1|TRBV20-1|.
CRAGSGNEQFF
TGCAGGGCGGGGTCGGGCAATGAGCAGTTCTTC
>.|TRBJ2-7|TRBV28|TRBD1
CASSFLWDRGNFYEQYF
TGTGCCAGCAGTTTCTTATGGGACAGGGGAAATTTCTACGAGCAGTACTTC
>.|TRBJ2-2|TRBV14|TRBD2
CASSPRRLAGVSGELFF
TGTGCCAGCAGCCCGAGGAGACTAGCGGGAGTCTCCGGGGAGCTGTTTTTT
>.|TRBJ1-1|TRBV12-5|TRBD1
CASARTGWTEAFF
TGTGCTAGTGCCCGGACAGGGTGGACTGAAGCTTTCTTT
>.|TRBJ2-5|TRBV21-1|.
CASSKQPDQAESQETQYF
TGTGCCAGCAGCAAACAGCCCGATCAAGCGGAATCCCAAGAGACCCAGTACTTC
>.|TRBJ2-7|TRBV9|TRBD2
CASSVGSGGPHEQYF
TGTGCCAGCAGCGTAGGGTCGGGAGGGCCCCACGAGCAGTACTTC
>.|TRBJ1-5|TRBV18|TRBD1
CASSLTGYGNQPQHF
TGTGCCAGCTCGCTGACAGGGTATGGCAATCAGCCCCAGCATTTT
>.|TRBJ2-1|TRBV25-1|.
CASSGNRGEQFF
TGTGCCAGCAGTGGAAATAGGGGGGAGCAGTTCTTC
>.|TRBJ2-7|TRBV27|.
CASSFGTRVYEQYF
TGTGCCAGCAGTTTTGGGACAAGGGTCTACGAGCAGTACTTC
>.|TRBJ2-3|TRBV19|.
CASSILATADTQYF
TGTGCCAGTAGTATATTAGCGACCGCAGATACGCAGTATTTT
>.|TRBJ2-7|TRBV2|.
CASSGLTGVRGYEQYF
TGTGCCAGCAGTGGGTTAACGGGAGTGCGAGGCTACGAGCAGTACTTC
>.|TRBJ2-7|TRBV25-1|TRBD1
CASSEYRDRGLRTYEQYF
TGTGCCAGCAGTGAATATCGAGACAGGGGGCTACGAACATACGAGCAGTACTTC
>.|TRBJ2-1|TRBV19|TRBD2
CAKAGTREIYNEQFF
TGTGCCAAGGCCGGGACTAGGGAAATCTACAATGAGCAGTTCTTC
>.|TRBJ1-1|TRBV7-2|TRBD1
CASRPDRVNTEAFF
TGTGCCAGCAGACCAGACAGGGTGAACACTGAAGCTTTCTTT
>.|TRBJ2-3|TRBV5-6|.
CASSLGLAAQYF
TGTGCCAGCAGCTTGGGGCTAGCAGCGCAGTATTTT
>.|TRBJ1-3|TRBV5-1|TRBD1
CASSSETGGRNTIYF
TGCGCCAGCAGCTCGGAAACAGGGGGCAGAAACACCATATATTTT
>.|TRBJ2-3|TRBV5-5|.
CASSITPVIPDTQYF
TGTGCCAGCAGCATAACCCCAGTGATTCCAGATACGCAGTATTTT
>.|TRBJ2-5|TRBV7-2|TRBD2
CASSGLAGGPGQETQYF
TGTGCCAGCAGCGGACTAGCGGGAGGGCCCGGCCAAGAGACCCAGTACTTC
>.|TRBJ1-4|TRBV3-1/TRBV3-2|TRBD1
CASSQSGTGNFEKLFF
TGTGCCAGCAGCCAATCCGGGACAGGTAATTTTGAAAAACTGTTTTTT
>.|TRBJ2-5|TRBV28|TRBD1
CASSSAGTGETQYF
TGTGCCAGCAGTTCTGCGGGGACAGGGGAGACCCAGTACTTC
>.|TRBJ2-7|TRBV10-2|TRBD1
CASTYRDRGYEQYF
TGCGCCAGCACCTACCGGGACAGGGGTTACGAGCAGTACTTC
>few|TRBJ1-5|TRBV12-3/TRBV12-4|.
CASRLGGQPQHF
TGTGCCAGCAGACTAGGGGGTCAGCCCCAGCATTTT
>.|TRBJ2-3|TRBV5-1|.
CASSLAGGPDTQYF
TGCGCCAGCAGCTTGGCCGGGGGACCAGATACGCAGTATTTT
>few|TRBJ1-6|TRBV28|.
CASRILLNSPLHF
TGTGCCAGCAGAATACTCTTAAATTCACCCCTCCACTTT
>.|TRBJ2-3|TRBV5-5|.
CASSMAWGDSTDTQYF
TGTGCCAGCAGTATGGCATGGGGGGACAGCACGGATACGCAGTATTTT